Listed below are T cell receptor beta chains from one sample, sequenced in a study of blood T cell repertoires in COVID-19. Data came from immunoSEQ multiplex PCR; TCRdb stores just in-frame clones and leaves some out. The repertoire includes some 330,000 clones, around 87% of them detected once, and approximately 1.8% sits in the top ten. The sequenced sample was PBMCs or T cells enriched from blood (not recorded which). All receptors derive from a man aged 35 to 55 in a cohort exposed to, infected with or recovered from COVID-19 (not recorded which). The CDR3 runs from the conserved cysteine through the conserved F or W. The D gene is left open where the match is weak. Rows give clone size only sometimes, using once, few, many, or a class for an expanded clone.

.,TRBJ2-3,TRBV27,.,TGTGCCAGCTGTTTGAGGGCCGACTCCAATACGCAGTATTTT,CASCLRADSNTQYF
.,TRBJ2-5,TRBV7-9,.,TGTGCCAGCAACCCCCTAGGTACAGAGACCCAGTACTTC,CASNPLGTETQYF
TRBD1,TRBJ2-1,TRBV5-4,.,TGTGCCAGCAGCCGACAGGGGAGTTCCTACAATGAGCAGTTCTTC,CASSRQGSSYNEQFF
TRBD2,TRBJ2-3,TRBV28,.,TGTGCCAGCACCCTCAGCGGGAACGCGGAAGATACGCAGTATTTT,CASTLSGNAEDTQYF
.,TRBJ1-3,TRBV11-2,once,TGTGCCAGCAGCCCTAGGTCAGCTGGAAACACCATATATTTT,CASSPRSAGNTIYF
.,TRBJ2-2,TRBV2,.,TGTGCCAGCATCGGGACAACGAACACCGGGGAGCTGTTTTTT,CASIGTTNTGELFF
.,TRBJ1-1,TRBV5-5,.,TGTGCCAGCAGCTTGGTACAGCTGAACACTGAAGCTTTCTTT,CASSLVQLNTEAFF
TRBD2,TRBJ2-7,TRBV5-4,.,TGTGCCAGCAGCCCCGAACTAGCGGAGCCTAGGTACGAGCAGTACTTC,CASSPELAEPRYEQYF
.,TRBJ1-1,TRBV28,.,TGTGCCAGCAGTTCCAGCGCTCAGGGGAACACTGAAGCTTTCTTT,CASSSSAQGNTEAFF
.,TRBJ1-2,TRBV28,.,TGTGCCAGCACCACGACAGTCAGTACCTATGGCTACACCTTC,CASTTTVSTYGYTF
TRBD1,TRBJ1-1,TRBV3-1/TRBV3-2,.,TGTGCCAGCAGCCGGGGGACAGATGAAGCTTTCTTT,CASSRGTDEAFF
.,TRBJ1-1,TRBV6-5,.,TGTGCCAGCAGTTACTCGACAAGTTTGAACACTGAAGCTTTCTTT,CASSYSTSLNTEAFF
.,TRBJ2-5,TRBV5-1,.,TGCGCCAGCAGGCGTGAGCTCACCCAAGAGACCCAGTACTTC,CASRRELTQETQYF
TRBD2,TRBJ2-7,TRBV7-9,few,TGTGCCAGCAGCTTAGAACTAGCGGGAGGCGAGCAGTACTTC,CASSLELAGGEQYF
TRBD1,TRBJ1-3,TRBV6-5,.,TGTGCCAGCAGTAGGACAGGAGGAAACACCATATATTTT,CASSRTGGNTIYF
.,TRBJ2-7,TRBV14,few,TGTGCCAGCGACAACGGAGGGCGTCAGCAGTACTTC,CASDNGGRQQYF
.,TRBJ1-3,TRBV30,.,TGTGCCTGGAGTCGGGGTTCAGGAAACACCATATATTTT,CAWSRGSGNTIYF
TRBD2,TRBJ2-1,TRBV9,.,TGTGCCAGCAGCGCCCGTGAACTAGCGGAACCCTACAATGAGCAGTTCTTC,CASSARELAEPYNEQFF
.,TRBJ1-5,TRBV18,.,TGTGCCAGCTCACCACCCTCCGGGGGCAATCAGCCCCAGCATTTT,CASSPPSGGNQPQHF
.,TRBJ2-2,TRBV2,.,TGTGCCAGCAGTGAAGAGTCGGGGTACACCGGGGAGCTGTTTTTT,CASSEESGYTGELFF
TRBD1,TRBJ2-7,TRBV5-1,.,TGCGCCAGCAGCTTTGAGACAGGGGGTTCCTACGAGCAGTACTTC,CASSFETGGSYEQYF
.,TRBJ2-3,TRBV4-1,.,TGCGCCAGCAGCCAAGTTCAGGGCGCAGATACGCAGTATTTT,CASSQVQGADTQYF
TRBD2,TRBJ2-1,TRBV12-5,.,TGTGCTAGTGGTTCTCAGGGTGTAAGCGGGACCTCCTACAATGAGCAGTTCTTC,CASGSQGVSGTSYNEQFF
.,TRBJ2-4,TRBV5-1,.,TGCGCCAGCAGCTTGGCAGTCGGAGGGGTCCAAAACATTCAGTACTTC,CASSLAVGGVQNIQYF
TRBD2,TRBJ2-1,TRBV19,once,TGTGCCAGTAATCCCGGGACTAGCTACAATGAGCAGTTCTTC,CASNPGTSYNEQFF
TRBD2,TRBJ2-7,TRBV5-4,.,TGTGCCAGCACCCGAGGGGGACTAGCGGGAGGTAGCTCCTACGAGCAGTACTTC,CASTRGGLAGGSSYEQYF